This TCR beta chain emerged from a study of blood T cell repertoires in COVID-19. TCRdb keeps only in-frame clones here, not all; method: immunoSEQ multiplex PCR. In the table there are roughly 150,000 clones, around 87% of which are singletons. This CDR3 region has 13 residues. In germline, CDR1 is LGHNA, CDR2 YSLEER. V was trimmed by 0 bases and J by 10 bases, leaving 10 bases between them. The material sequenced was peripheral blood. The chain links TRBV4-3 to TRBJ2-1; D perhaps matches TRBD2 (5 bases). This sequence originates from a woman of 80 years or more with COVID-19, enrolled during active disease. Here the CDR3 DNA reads TGCGCCAGCAGCCAAGACCGGGAAGGGGAGCAGTTCTTC. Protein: CASSQDREGEQFF.